This T cell receptor (beta chain) stems from a study of molecular identifiers for immune sequencing clone quantification. Study outcomes and limitations: Under 1% of molecules in naive cells, but over 97% of effector molecules, belonged to clones above 20 RNA copies. Approximately 910,000 naive cells reportedly did not prevent detection of spiked Jurkat TCR RNA from one cell.

Ten or more counts support this clonotype. Its antigen is as yet unknown. Each CDR3 protein is one row after TCRdb ran MiXCR on the PCR reads. Among tens of thousands of distinct CDR3 sequences listed, approximately 25% were seen once. Deletions cut 6 bases from V and 3 bases from J, with 14 bases between. Germline V CDR1 and CDR2: PRHDT, FYEKMQ (reference sequence). CDR3 length equals 14 residues. The chain combines TRBV13 with TRBJ2-5; D is ambiguous. The TCR comes from a human donor in good health. Some libraries in this study had Jurkat cell RNA spiked in. The sequenced material came from naive CD8+ T cells from blood, with Jurkat cell RNA spiked in. The subset denotes: FACS-sorted CD8+CD4-CCR7+CD45RA+ naive T cells. The CDR3 DNA is TGTGCCAGCAGTTATGGTGGGGATGAAGAGACCCAGTACTTC. This encodes CASSYGGDEETQYF.